The 18 T cell receptor beta chains below were found in one sample sequenced in a study of blood T cell repertoires in COVID-19 (TCRdb year 2020). The library was made by the immunoSEQ multiplex PCR assay. TCRdb obtained this table from immuneACCESS and retained in-frame rearrangements with V and J assigned. These tables miss some clones; where compared with another copy, unresolved V genes account for less than half of the shortfall, and the remainder is unexplained. This sample gives some 670,000 clones in total; over 80% of them show up just once. Roughly 0.25% of the sample belongs to the ten largest clones. The specimen sequenced was peripheral blood. These receptors were taken from a woman aged 18-35 years with acute or convalescent COVID-19.

Concerning this clone itself: This specimen includes other DNA sequences encoding the same CDR3. This rearrangement joins TRBV5-1 to TRBJ1-6, with 9 bases aligning to TRBD1. The germline V gene encodes CDR1 SGHRS and CDR2 YFSETQ. This CDR3 is built from 14 residues. V trimming: 0 bases; J trimming: 8 bases; junction bases outside the gene matches: 0. The CDR3 DNA sequence: TGCGCCAGCAGCTTGGGGACAGGGGATTCACCCCTCCACTTT. Translation: CASSLGTGDSPLHF.

This chain joins TRBV2 and TRBJ1-3, with D hard to call. The CDR3 is 15 amino acids. Between the trimmed V and J ends, which lost 1 base and 0 bases, there was a span of 7 bases. Germline V gene lookup returns CDR1 SNHLY and CDR2 FYNNEI. CDR3 nucleotides: TGTGCCAGCAGTGAAGGTCACAGCTCTGGAAACACCATATATTTT. Translating gives CASSEGHSSGNTIYF.

CDR3: CASSWGLQETQYF. The CDR3 DNA follows: TGCGCCAGTTCGTGGGGGCTACAAGAGACCCAGTACTTC. This chain connects TRBV4-1 to TRBJ2-5, with a possible D match to TRBD1 (6 bases). Germline assignment: CDR1 MGHRA and CDR2 YSYEKL. Trimming pared 9 bases from V and 2 bases from J, leaving 13 bases between. The CDR3 loop spans 13 amino acids.

The V and J genes are TRBV5-1 and TRBJ1-1, with 7 positions matching TRBD1. The CDR3 is 15 amino acids. V lost 0 bases to trimming and J lost 1 base; unmatched junction nucleotides: 3. From germline, CDR1 is SGHRS and CDR2 YFSETQ. The CDR3 here is CASSLVGGSNTEAFF. CDR3 bases: TGCGCCAGCAGCTTGGTAGGGGGCTCGAACACTGAAGCTTTCTTT.

Regarding this clone: Relative to the germline gene, one junction end is altered; a read error may explain this. The rearrangement links TRBV3-1 (or the pseudogene TRBV3-2) to TRBJ1-1, with a tentative D call TRBD1 (6 bases). The germline V gene has CDR1 LGHDT and CDR2 YNNKEL (reference sequence). The CDR3 is made up of 14 amino acids. In nucleotides, the CDR3 is TGTGCCAGCAACCAAGGGGGGACACGCACTGAAGCTTTCTTT. Its protein is CASNQGGTRTEAFF.

The rearrangement links TRBV6-6 to TRBJ1-2; no reliable D call. V was shortened by 2 bases and J by 3 bases, with 10 bases between the two germline ends. The CDR3 runs to 14 residues. CDR1 MNHNY and CDR2 SVGAGI come from the germline V gene (reference sequence). CDR3 protein: CASSYEIEDYGYTF. The DNA of the CDR3 is TGTGCCAGCAGTTACGAGATAGAGGACTATGGCTACACCTTC.

The chain combines TRBV7-2 with TRBJ2-1; weak D call: TRBD2 (6 bases). The CDR3 totals 15 residues. V lost 5 bases and J lost 2, with 13 bases in between. CDR1 SGHTA and CDR2 FQGNSA come from the germline V gene. CDR3 sequence (DNA): TGTGCCAGCAGCCCTAGCGTGGGGACCTACAATGAGCAGTTCTTC. Protein: CASSPSVGTYNEQFF.

The chain has TRBV18 and TRBJ2-1; 8 bases match TRBD2. In germline, CDR1 is KGHSH, CDR2 LQKENI. V gave up 6 bases and J gave up 3 bases; unmatched junction bases: 4. This CDR3 is built from 14 residues. DNA of the CDR3: TGTGCCAGCTCCGGACTAGCCGTCTACAATGAGCAGTTCTTC. Protein: CASSGLAVYNEQFF.

This clone was seen only a few times. The rearrangement uses TRBV5-6 and TRBJ2-7; a weak D match, TRBD2 (6 bases). The CDR3 has 15 amino acids. The germline V and J ends were trimmed by 4 bases and 4 bases, with 18 bases remaining between them. Germline V gene lookup returns CDR1 SGHDT and CDR2 YYEEEE. CDR3 DNA: TGTGCCAGCAGCCAAGACACGGGGGTCGGGTACGAGCAGTACTTC. It specifies CASSQDTGVGYEQYF.

V and J are TRBV19 and TRBJ2-3, with D perhaps TRBD1 (5 bases). Looked up from germline, CDR1 is LNHDA and CDR2 is SQIVND (reference sequence). This CDR3 region has 15 residues. V was shortened by 2 bases and J by 6 bases, with 15 bases between the two germline ends. The CDR3 nucleotides read TGTGCCAGTAGTATAAGGGGCGAAGGTACCGATACGCAGTATTTT. Amino acid sequence: CASSIRGEGTDTQYF. Filled out from reference TRBV19 and TRBJ2-3, the complete variable domain reads DGGITQSPKYLFRKEGQNVTLSCEQNLNHDAMYWYRQDPGQGLRLIYYSQIVNDFQKGDIAEGYSVSREKKESFPLTVTSAQKNPTAFYLCASSIRGEGTDTQYFGPGTRLTVL.

The V gene is TRBV5-8, the J gene TRBJ1-4, with a tentative D call TRBD1 (5 bases). V was clipped by 4 bases and J by 0 bases, with 19 bases between them. Germline-derived CDR1 and CDR2 are SGHTS and YDEGEE. There are 18 residues in the CDR3. CDR3 coding DNA: TGTGCCAGCAGCATTACGGGACTGGATACACCAACTAATGAAAAACTGTTTTTT. As protein: CASSITGLDTPTNEKLFF.

V gene TRBV4-2 combines with J gene TRBJ2-2; D is unclear. The V gene lost 0 bases and the J gene lost 4 bases, with 15 bases spanning the gap. This CDR3 comprises 17 residues. Germline CDR1 reads LGHNA; CDR2 reads YNFKEQ. The CDR3, as DNA: TGTGCCAGCAGCCAAGAGATTCTTACTATTTTCACCGGGGAGCTGTTTTTT. Its translation is CASSQEILTIFTGELFF.

The V gene is TRBV6-4, the J gene TRBJ1-1, with D tentatively TRBD1 (5 bases). The CDR3 has 13 residues. Deletions cut 6 bases from V and 0 bases from J, with 8 bases between. Germline assignment: CDR1 MRHNA and CDR2 SNTAGT. This chain's CDR3 is CASRGRLNTEAFF. The DNA of the CDR3 is TGTGCCAGCAGGGGGCGATTGAACACTGAAGCTTTCTTT.

This clone was counted a single time. The V gene is TRBV6-5, the J gene TRBJ2-1; 10 bases agree with TRBD2. The ends lost 7 bases at V and 7 bases at J; junction bases unmatched: 1. This CDR3 spans 12 amino acids. Germline assignment: CDR1 MNHEY and CDR2 SVGAGI. The CDR3 loop reads CASILAGNEQFF. CDR3 DNA sequence: TGTGCCAGCATACTAGCGGGGAATGAGCAGTTCTTC.

This clone was observed once. The V call is TRBV29-1, the J call TRBJ1-1; D is possibly TRBD1 (5 bases). The germline V gene has CDR1 SQVTM and CDR2 ANQGSEA. Trimming removed 2 bases at V and 10 bases at J, with 14 bases between. The CDR3 is made up of 12 amino acids. In nucleotides, the CDR3 is TGCAGCGTTGAACGACGGTCAGGGCGAGCTTTCTTT. It encodes CSVERRSGRAFF.

The chain is built from TRBV5-4 and TRBJ2-2; TRBD1 agrees at 7 bases. The length of the CDR3 is 17 residues. Trimming took 4 bases from V and 4 from J; bases not matched to a gene: 13. Germline values: CDR1 SGHNT, CDR2 YYREEE (reference sequence). CDR3 in DNA: TGTGCCAGCAGCCTTGGGGGACAGAGAGGTATCACCGGGGAGCTGTTTTTT. Residues: CASSLGGQRGITGELFF.

The gene calls are TRBV7-8 and TRBJ2-7; possibly TRBD2 for D (6 bases). Trimming left V 3 bases short and J 3 bases short, with 9 bases between. The length of the CDR3 is 13 residues. Germline-derived CDR1 and CDR2 are SGHVS and FQNEAQ. The CDR3 is CASSLGTYYEQYF. The DNA of the CDR3 is TGTGCCAGCAGCTTGGGGACTTACTACGAGCAGTACTTC.

This chain uses TRBV4-2 with TRBJ2-1; D perhaps matches TRBD2 (6 bases). There are 13 residues in the CDR3. Trimming took 6 bases from V and 8 from J, leaving 14 bases between them. Germline V lookup: CDR1 LGHNA, CDR2 YNFKEQ. The CDR3 reads CASSMRDGDEQFF. CDR3 nucleotide sequence: TGTGCCAGCAGTATGCGGGACGGCGATGAGCAGTTCTTC.